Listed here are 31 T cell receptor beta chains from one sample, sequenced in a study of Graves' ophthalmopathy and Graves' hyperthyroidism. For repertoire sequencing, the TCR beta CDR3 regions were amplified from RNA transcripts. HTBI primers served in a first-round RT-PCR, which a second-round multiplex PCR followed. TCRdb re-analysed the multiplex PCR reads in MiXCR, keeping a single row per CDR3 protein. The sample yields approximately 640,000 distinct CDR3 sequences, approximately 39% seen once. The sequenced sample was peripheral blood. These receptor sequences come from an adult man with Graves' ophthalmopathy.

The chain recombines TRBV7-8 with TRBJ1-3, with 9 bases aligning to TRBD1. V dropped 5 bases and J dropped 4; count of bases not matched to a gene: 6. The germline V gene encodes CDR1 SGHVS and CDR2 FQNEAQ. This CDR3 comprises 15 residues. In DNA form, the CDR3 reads TGTGCCAGCAGCCCCGGGACAGGGCAAGGAAACACCATATATTTT. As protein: CASSPGTGQGNTIYF.

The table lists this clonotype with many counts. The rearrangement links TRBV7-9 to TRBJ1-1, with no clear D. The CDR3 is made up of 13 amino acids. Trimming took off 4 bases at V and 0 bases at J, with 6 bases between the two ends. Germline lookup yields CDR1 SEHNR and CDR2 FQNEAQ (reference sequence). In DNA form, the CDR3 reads TGTGCCAGCAGCTCGTTAATGAACACTGAAGCTTTCTTT. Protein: CASSSLMNTEAFF. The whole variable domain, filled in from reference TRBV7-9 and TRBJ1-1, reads DTGVSQNPRHKITKRGQNVTFRCDPISEHNRLYWYRQTLGQGPEFLTYFQNEAQLEKSRLLSDRFSAERPKGSFSTLEIQRTEQGDSAMYLCASSSLMNTEAFFGQGTRLTVV.

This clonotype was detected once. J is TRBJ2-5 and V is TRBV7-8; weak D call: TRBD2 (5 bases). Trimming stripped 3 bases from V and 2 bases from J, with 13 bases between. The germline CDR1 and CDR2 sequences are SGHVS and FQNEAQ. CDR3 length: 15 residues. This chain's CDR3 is CASSFLTGNQETQYF. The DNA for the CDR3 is TGTGCCAGCAGCTTCCTTACCGGGAATCAAGAGACCCAGTACTTC.

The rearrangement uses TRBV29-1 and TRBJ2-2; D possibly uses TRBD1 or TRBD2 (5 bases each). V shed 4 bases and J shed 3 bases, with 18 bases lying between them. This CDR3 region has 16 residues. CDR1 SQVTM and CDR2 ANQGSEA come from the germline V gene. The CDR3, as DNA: TGCAGCGTTGGGGGACGGCGAGGGATCTACACCGGGGAGCTGTTTTTT. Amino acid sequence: CSVGGRRGIYTGELFF.

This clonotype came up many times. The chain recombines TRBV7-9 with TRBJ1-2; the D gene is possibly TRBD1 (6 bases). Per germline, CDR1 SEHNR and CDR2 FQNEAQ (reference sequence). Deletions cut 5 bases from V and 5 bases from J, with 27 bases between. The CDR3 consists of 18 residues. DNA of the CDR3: TGTGCCAGCAGCGGCACCACCCGGGACACTACCCAAGGGTATGGCTACACCTTC. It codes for CASSGTTRDTTQGYGYTF.

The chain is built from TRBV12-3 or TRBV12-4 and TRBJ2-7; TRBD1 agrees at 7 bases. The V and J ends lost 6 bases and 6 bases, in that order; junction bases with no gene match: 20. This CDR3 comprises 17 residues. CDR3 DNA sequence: TGTGCCAGCAGCATACAAACAGGGGAATATTCCCCTCTCGAGCAGTACTTC. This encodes CASSIQTGEYSPLEQYF.

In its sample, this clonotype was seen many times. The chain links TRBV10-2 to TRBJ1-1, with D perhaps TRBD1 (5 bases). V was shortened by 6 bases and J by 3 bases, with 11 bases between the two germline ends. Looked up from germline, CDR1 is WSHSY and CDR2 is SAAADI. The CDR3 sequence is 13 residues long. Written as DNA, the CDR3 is TGCGCCAGCAGACCGACAGTGGACACTGAAGCTTTCTTT. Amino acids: CASRPTVDTEAFF.

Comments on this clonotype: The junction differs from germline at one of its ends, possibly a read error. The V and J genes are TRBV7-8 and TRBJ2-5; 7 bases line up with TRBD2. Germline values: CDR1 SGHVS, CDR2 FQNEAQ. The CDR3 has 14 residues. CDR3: CASVPRGVKEAQYF. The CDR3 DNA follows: TGTGCCAGCGTCCCCCGGGGGGTCAAAGAGGCCCAGTACTTC.

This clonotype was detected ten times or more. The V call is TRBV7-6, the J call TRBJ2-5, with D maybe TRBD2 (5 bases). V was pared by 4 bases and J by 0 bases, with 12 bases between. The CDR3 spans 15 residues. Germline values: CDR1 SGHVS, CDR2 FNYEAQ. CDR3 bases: TGTGCCAGCAGCTCACTATGGGAGTACCAAGAGACCCAGTACTTC. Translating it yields CASSSLWEYQETQYF.

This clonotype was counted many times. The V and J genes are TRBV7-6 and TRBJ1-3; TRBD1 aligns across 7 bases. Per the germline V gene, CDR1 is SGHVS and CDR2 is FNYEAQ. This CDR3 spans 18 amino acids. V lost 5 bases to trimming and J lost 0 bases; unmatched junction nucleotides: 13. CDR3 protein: CASSRDYRTGLSGNTIYF. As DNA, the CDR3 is TGTGCCAGCAGCCGTGATTACCGGACAGGTCTCTCTGGAAACACCATATATTTT.

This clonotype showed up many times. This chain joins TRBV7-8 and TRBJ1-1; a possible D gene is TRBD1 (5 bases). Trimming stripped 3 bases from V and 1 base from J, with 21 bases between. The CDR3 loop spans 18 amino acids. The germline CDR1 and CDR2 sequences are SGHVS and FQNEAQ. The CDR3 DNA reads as TGTGCCAGCAGCTTTTCGTCGGAGGAAATGGGACCGAACACTGAAGCTTTCTTT. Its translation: CASSFSSEEMGPNTEAFF.

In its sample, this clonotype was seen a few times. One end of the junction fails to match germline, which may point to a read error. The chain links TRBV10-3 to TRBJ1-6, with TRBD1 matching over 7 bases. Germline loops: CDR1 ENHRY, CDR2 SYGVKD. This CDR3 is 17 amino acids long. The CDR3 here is CASSYSLTGSRGSPLHF. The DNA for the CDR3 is TGTGCCAGCAGTTACTCTCTGACAGGGAGTAGAGGTTCACCCCTCCACTTT.

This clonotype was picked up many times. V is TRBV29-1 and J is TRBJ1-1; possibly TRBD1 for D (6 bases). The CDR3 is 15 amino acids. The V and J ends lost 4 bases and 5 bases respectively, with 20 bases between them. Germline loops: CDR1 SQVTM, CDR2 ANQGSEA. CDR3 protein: CSVVDRLLRDTEAFF. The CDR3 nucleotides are TGCAGCGTTGTAGACAGGCTTCTGAGGGATACTGAAGCTTTCTTT.

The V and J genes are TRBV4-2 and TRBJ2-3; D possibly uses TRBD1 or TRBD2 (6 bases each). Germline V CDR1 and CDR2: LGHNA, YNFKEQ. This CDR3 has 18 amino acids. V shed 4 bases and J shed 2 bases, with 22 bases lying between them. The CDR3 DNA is TGTGCCAGCAGCCCCGGGCGGGACAAACGTTTTATCACAGATACGCAGTATTTT. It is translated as CASSPGRDKRFITDTQYF.

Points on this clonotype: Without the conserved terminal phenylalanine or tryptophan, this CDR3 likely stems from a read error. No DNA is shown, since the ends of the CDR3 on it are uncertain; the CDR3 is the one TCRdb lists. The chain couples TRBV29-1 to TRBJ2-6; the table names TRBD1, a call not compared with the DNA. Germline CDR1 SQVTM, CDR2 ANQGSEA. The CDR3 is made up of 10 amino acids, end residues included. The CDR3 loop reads CSVVGTGTNT.

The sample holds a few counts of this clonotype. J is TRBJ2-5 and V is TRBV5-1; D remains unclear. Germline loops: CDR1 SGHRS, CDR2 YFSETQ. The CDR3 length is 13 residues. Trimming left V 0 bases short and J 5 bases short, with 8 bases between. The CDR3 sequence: CASSLEGFETQYF. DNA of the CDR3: TGCGCCAGCAGCTTGGAAGGGTTTGAGACCCAGTACTTC.

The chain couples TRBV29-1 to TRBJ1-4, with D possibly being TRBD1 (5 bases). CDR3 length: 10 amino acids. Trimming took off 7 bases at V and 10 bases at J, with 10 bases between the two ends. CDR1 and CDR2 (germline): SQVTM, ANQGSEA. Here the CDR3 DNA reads TGCAGCGATAGGGGCGGAAAACTGTTTTTT. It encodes CSDRGGKLFF. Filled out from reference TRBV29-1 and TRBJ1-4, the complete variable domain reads SAVISQKPSRDICQRGTSLTIQCQVDSQVTMMFWYRQQPGQSLTLIATANQGSEATYESGFVIDKFPISRPNLTFSTLTVSNMSPEDSSIYLCSDRGGKLFFGSGTQLSVL.

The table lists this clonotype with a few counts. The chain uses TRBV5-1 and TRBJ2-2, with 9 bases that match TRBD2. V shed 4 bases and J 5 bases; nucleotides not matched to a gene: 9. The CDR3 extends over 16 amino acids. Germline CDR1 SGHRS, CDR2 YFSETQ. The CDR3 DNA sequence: TGCGCCAGCAGCCAGGGGGGTAGCGGGAGAACCGGGGAGCTGTTTTTT. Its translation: CASSQGGSGRTGELFF. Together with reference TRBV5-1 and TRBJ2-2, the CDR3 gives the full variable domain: KAGVTQTPRYLIKTRGQQVTLSCSPISGHRSVSWYQQTPGQGLQFLFEYFSETQRNKGNFPGRFSGRQFSNSRSEMNVSTLELGDSALYLCASSQGGSGRTGELFFGEGSRLTVL.

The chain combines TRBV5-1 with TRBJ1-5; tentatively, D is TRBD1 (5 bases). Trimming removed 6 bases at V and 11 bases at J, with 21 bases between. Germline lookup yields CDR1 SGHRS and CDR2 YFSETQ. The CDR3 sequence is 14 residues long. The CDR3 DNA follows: TGCGCCAGCACGCGACAAGGGGCCGGGGGGACCCAGCATTTT. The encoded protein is CASTRQGAGGTQHF.

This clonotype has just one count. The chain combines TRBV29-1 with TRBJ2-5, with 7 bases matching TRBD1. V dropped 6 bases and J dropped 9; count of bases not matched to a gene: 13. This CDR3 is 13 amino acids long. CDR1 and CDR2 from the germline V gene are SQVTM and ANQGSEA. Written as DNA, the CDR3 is TGCAGCGTGGGCGACAGGGCTAATCAGCCCCAGTACTTC. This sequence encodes CSVGDRANQPQYF. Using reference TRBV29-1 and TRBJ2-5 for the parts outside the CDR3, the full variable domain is SAVISQKPSRDICQRGTSLTIQCQVDSQVTMMFWYRQQPGQSLTLIATANQGSEATYESGFVIDKFPISRPNLTFSTLTVSNMSPEDSSIYLCSVGDRANQPQYFGPGTRLLVL.

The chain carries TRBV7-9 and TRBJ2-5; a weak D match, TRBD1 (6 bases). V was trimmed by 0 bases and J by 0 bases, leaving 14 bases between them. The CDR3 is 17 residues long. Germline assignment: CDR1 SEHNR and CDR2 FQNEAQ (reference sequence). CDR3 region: CASSLASGGLYQETQYF. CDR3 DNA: TGTGCCAGCAGCTTAGCGAGTGGGGGCCTGTACCAAGAGACCCAGTACTTC.

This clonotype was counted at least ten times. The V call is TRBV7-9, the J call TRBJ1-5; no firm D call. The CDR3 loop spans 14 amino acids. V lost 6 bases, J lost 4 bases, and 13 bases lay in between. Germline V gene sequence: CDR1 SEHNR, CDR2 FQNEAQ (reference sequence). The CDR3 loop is CASSWSGNNQPQHF. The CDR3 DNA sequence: TGTGCCAGCAGTTGGTCGGGAAATAATCAGCCCCAGCATTTT.

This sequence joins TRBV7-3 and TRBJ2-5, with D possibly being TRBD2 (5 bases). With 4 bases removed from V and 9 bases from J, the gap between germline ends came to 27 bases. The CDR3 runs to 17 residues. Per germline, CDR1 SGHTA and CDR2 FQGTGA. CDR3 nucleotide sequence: TGTGCCAGCAGCTCCACCCTTCGGGGTCTAAGCCATCAGCCCCAGTACTTC. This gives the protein CASSSTLRGLSHQPQYF. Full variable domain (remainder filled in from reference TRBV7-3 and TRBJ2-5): GAGVSQTPSNKVTEKGKYVELRCDPISGHTALYWYRQSLGQGPEFLIYFQGTGAADDSGLPNDRFFAVRPEGSVSTLKIQRTERGDSAVYLCASSSTLRGLSHQPQYFGPGTRLLVL.

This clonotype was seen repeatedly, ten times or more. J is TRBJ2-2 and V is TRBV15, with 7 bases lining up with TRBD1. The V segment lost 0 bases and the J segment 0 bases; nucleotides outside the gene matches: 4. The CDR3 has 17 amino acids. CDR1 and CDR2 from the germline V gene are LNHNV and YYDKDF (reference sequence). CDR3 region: CATSRDFQGANTGELFF. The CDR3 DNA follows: TGTGCCACCAGCAGAGATTTCCAGGGGGCGAACACCGGGGAGCTGTTTTTT.

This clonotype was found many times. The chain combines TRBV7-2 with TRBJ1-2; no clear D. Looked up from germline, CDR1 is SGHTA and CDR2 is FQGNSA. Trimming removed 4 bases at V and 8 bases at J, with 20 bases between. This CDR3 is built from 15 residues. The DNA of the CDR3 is TGTGCCAGCAGCTCCCGTGACCGATCCAAAGGCGGCTACACCTTC. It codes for CASSSRDRSKGGYTF.

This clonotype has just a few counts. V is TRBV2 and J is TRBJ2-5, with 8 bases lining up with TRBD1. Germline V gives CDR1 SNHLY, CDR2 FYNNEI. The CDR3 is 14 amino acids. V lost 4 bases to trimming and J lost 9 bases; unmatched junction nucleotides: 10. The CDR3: CASSGAGGRQPQYF. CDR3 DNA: TGTGCCAGCAGTGGGGCAGGGGGCCGTCAGCCCCAGTACTTC. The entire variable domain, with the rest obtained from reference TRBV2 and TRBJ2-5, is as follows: EPEVTQTPSHQVTQMGQEVILRCVPISNHLYFYWYRQILGQKVEFLVSFYNNEISEKSEIFDDQFSVERPDGSNFTLKIRSTKLEDSAMYFCASSGAGGRQPQYFGPGTRLLVL.

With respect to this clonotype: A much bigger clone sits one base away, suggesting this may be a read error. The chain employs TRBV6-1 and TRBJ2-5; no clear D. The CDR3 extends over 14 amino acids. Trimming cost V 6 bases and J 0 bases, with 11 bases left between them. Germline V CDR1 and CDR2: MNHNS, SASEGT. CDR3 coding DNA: TGTGCCAGCAGCCAAGCTGGGTACCAAGAGACCCAGTACTTC. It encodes CASSQAGYQETQYF.

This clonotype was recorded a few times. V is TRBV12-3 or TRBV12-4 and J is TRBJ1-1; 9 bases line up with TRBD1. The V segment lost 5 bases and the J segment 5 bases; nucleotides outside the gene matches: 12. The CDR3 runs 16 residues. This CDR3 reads CASSKPGQGLRTEAFF. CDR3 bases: TGTGCCAGCAGTAAGCCGGGACAGGGTCTGCGGACTGAAGCTTTCTTT.

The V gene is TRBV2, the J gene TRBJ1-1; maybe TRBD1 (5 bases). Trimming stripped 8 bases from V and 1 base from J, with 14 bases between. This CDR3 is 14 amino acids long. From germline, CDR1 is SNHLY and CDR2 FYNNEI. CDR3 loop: CASVAGQGNTEAFF. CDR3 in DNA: TGTGCCAGCGTTGCGGGGCAGGGGAACACTGAAGCTTTCTTT.

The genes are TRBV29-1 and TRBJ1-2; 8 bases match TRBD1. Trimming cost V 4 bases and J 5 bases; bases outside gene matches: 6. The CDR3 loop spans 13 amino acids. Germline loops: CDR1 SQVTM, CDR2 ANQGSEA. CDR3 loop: CSVGDRGQYGYTF. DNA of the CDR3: TGCAGCGTTGGAGACAGGGGCCAGTATGGCTACACCTTC.

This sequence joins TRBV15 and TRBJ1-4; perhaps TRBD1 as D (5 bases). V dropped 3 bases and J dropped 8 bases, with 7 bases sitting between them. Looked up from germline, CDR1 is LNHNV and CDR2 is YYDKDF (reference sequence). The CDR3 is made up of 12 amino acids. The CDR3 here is CATSSDSEKLFF. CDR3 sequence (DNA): TGTGCCACCAGCAGCGACAGCGAAAAACTGTTTTTT. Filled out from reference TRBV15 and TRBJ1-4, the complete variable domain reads DAMVIQNPRYQVTQFGKPVTLSCSQTLNHNVMYWYQQKSSQAPKLLFHYYDKDFNNEADTPDNFQSRRPNTSFCFLDIRSPGLGDTAMYLCATSSDSEKLFFGSGTQLSVL.